The 10 T cell receptor beta chains listed next were all sequenced from one sample in a study of cytomegalovirus exposure and HLA in healthy donors. The primer mix had 60 Vbeta and 13 Jbeta primers. This table comes from immunoSEQ multiplex PCR, and its TCRdb copy is limited to in-frame clones, with some not included. Among 95,000 or so clones listed, approximately 80% were seen once. The sequenced sample was PBMCs. These receptors were collected from a woman aged 65 to 85 in good health and CMV-seropositive.

The chain couples TRBV11-3 to TRBJ2-5; the match to TRBD2 covers 10 bases. The end of the DNA fits TRBJ2-7 better, so the J call may be wrong. Germline CDR1 and CDR2: SGHNT and YENEEA. The CDR3 has 15 amino acids. The CDR3 region is CASSQGLAGVYEQYF. The CDR3, as DNA: TGTGCCAGCAGCCAGGGGCTAGCGGGAGTCTACGAGCAGTACTTC.

Only one count was recorded for this clone. The chain uses TRBV2 and TRBJ2-1; a possible D gene is TRBD2 (6 bases). Trimming removed 8 bases from V and 9 bases from J, with 8 bases in between. Germline loops: CDR1 SNHLY, CDR2 FYNNEI. The CDR3 consists of 10 residues. The CDR3 protein is CASGGTEQFF. CDR3 DNA sequence: TGTGCCAGCGGAGGGACTGAGCAGTTCTTC.

Only one count was recorded for this clone. The V gene is TRBV5-6, the J gene TRBJ2-1; TRBD2 matches 11 bases. The germline CDR1 and CDR2 sequences are SGHDT and YYEEEE. The V and J ends lost 4 bases and 5 bases, in that order; junction bases with no gene match: 5. The CDR3 is made up of 15 amino acids. In nucleotides, the CDR3 is TGTGCCAGCAGCCCCGGGACTAGCGGCAACAATGAGCAGTTCTTC. It encodes CASSPGTSGNNEQFF.

V is TRBV9 and J is TRBJ2-3; 12 bases fit TRBD1. The CDR3 has 16 amino acids. CDR1 is SGDLS and CDR2 is YYNGEE in the germline V gene. With V trimmed by 0 bases and J by 4 bases, 3 bases remained unmatched. CDR3 in amino acids: CASSVEGTGGADTQYF. The CDR3 DNA sequence: TGTGCCAGCAGCGTAGAGGGGACAGGGGGCGCAGATACGCAGTATTTT.

This clone was picked up one time. Other DNA sequences of this sample code for an identical CDR3. The chain has TRBV5-4 and TRBJ2-7; 15 bases match TRBD2. Germline loops: CDR1 SGHNT, CDR2 YYREEE (reference sequence). CDR3 length equals 15 residues. V was clipped by 5 bases and J by 4 bases; unmatched bases: 4. CDR3 sequence (DNA): TGTGCCAGCAGTTCCGGGACTAGCGGGGGGTACGAGCAGTACTTC. Its protein is CASSSGTSGGYEQYF.

The chain is built from TRBV14 and TRBJ2-3, with 12 bases fitting TRBD1. The length of the CDR3 is 12 residues. V lost 4 bases, J lost 14 bases, and 4 bases stayed unmatched. Germline V gene sequence: CDR1 SGHDN, CDR2 FVKESK. CDR3 nucleotides: TGTGCCAGCAGCCGCCGGGACAGGGGGCTGTATTTT. Translating it yields CASSRRDRGLYF.

The genes are TRBV11-2 and TRBJ2-5; TRBD2 aligns across 12 bases. From germline, CDR1 is SGHAT and CDR2 FQNNGV. V lost 6 bases to trimming and J lost 4 bases; unmatched junction nucleotides: 6. CDR3 length equals 15 residues. This CDR3 is CASRTSGSGAETQYF. CDR3 sequence (DNA): TGTGCCAGCAGGACTAGCGGGAGTGGAGCAGAGACCCAGTACTTC.

The chain couples TRBV7-8 to TRBJ1-5; no firm D call. Germline CDR1 reads SGHVS; CDR2 reads FQNEAQ. The V gene lost 7 bases and the J gene lost 7 bases, with 20 bases spanning the gap. The CDR3 covers 15 residues. CDR3 in amino acids: CASKALVEGWQPQHF. CDR3 nucleotide sequence: TGTGCCAGCAAAGCTCTGGTGGAGGGTTGGCAGCCCCAGCATTTT.

The chain uses TRBV19 and TRBJ1-4; 7 bases map to TRBD1. Losses at the gene ends were 5 bases for V and 8 bases for J; bases not matched to a gene: 11. Per the germline V gene, CDR1 is LNHDA and CDR2 is SQIVND (reference sequence). The CDR3 is made up of 15 amino acids. The CDR3 nucleotides are TGTGCCAGTAGTTCCACCAGGGGGGATTGGGAAAAACTGTTTTTT. This codes for CASSSTRGDWEKLFF.

The J gene is TRBJ2-7, the V gene TRBV6-1, with 7 bases lining up with TRBD1. The CDR3 runs to 19 residues. V was pared by 4 bases and J by 2 bases, with 20 bases of the junction left unmatched. The germline CDR1 and CDR2 sequences are MNHNS and SASEGT. CDR3: CASSAKLEGAGTATYEQYF. The CDR3 DNA reads as TGTGCCAGCAGTGCCAAGTTGGAAGGGGCCGGGACAGCTACCTACGAGCAGTACTTC.